This T cell receptor (beta chain) came from a study of vaccination and CD4 T cells after COVID-19. Regarding treatment: roughly ten-day PBMC culture with coronavirus spike peptide pools or control peptides (ViraFEST assay). In this cohort, PCR tests turned positive between March and December 2020, predating US Alpha, Beta and Delta variants. Notes on this clonotype: Its specificity is not known.

Oncomine TCR Beta short-read sequencing was applied to DNA from cultured CD4+ T cells. One entry per CDR3 protein results from TCRdb running MiXCR on the PCR reads. The sample includes around 8,000 distinct CDR3 sequences, roughly half of them seen just once. From germline, CDR1 is MDHEN and CDR2 SYDVKM. J gave up 2 bases and V 7 bases, and 12 bases lay outside the gene matches. There are 17 residues in the CDR3. V gene TRBV28 combines with J gene TRBJ1-5; 9 nucleotides line up with TRBD1. The sequence came from a human donor who had recovered from COVID-19. Sequencing was carried out using CD4+ T cells from blood, cultured in vitro. In DNA form, the CDR3 reads TGTGCCAGCAACTTCAAACAGGGGGCATTTGGCAATCAGCCCCAGCATTTT. Its protein product is CASNFKQGAFGNQPQHF.